One sample yielded the 17 T cell receptor beta chains listed below, sequenced in a study of beta chain features in type 1 diabetes. Findings and caveats of the study: Moderately but significantly shorter TCRB CDR3s were found in Type 1 diabetes patients in all four CD4+ subsets.

The investigators reverse transcribed all of the isolated RNA, so they sequenced expressed TCRB transcripts. TCRdb's copy holds only in-frame clones and misses some; the assay was immunoSEQ multiplex PCR. In the table there are around 300,000 clones, approximately 16% of which are singletons. The antigens these receptors bind are not known. Sequenced: naive CD4+ T cells from blood. The receptors shown here come from a man between 18 and 29 years old with type 1 diabetes.

Only a few counts were recorded for this clone. This chain joins TRBV29-1 and TRBJ1-2; D not certain. This CDR3 is 10 amino acids long. V lost 4 bases and J 12 bases, leaving 12 bases between the germline ends. Germline CDR1 and CDR2: SQVTM and ANQGSEA. The CDR3 is CSVAGIKDTF. In DNA form, the CDR3 reads TGCAGCGTTGCAGGAATTAAAGACACCTTC. The full variable domain, with the rest looked up from reference TRBV29-1 and TRBJ1-2, is SAVISQKPSRDICQRGTSLTIQCQVDSQVTMMFWYRQQPGQSLTLIATANQGSEATYESGFVIDKFPISRPNLTFSTLTVSNMSPEDSSIYLCSVAGIKDTFGSGTRLTVV.

The chain combines TRBV7-2 with TRBJ2-5, with 7 bases lining up with TRBD2. The CDR3 runs to 14 residues. After removal of 7 bases from V and 2 bases from J, the junction contained 7 bases not matched to a gene. Germline CDR1 reads SGHTA; CDR2 reads FQGNSA. Here the CDR3 reads CASTKVGGQETQYF. In DNA form, the CDR3 reads TGTGCCAGCACTAAAGTGGGGGGGCAAGAGACCCAGTACTTC.

The sample holds a few counts of this clone. The chain is built from TRBV19 and TRBJ1-1; no firm D call. Germline CDR1 LNHDA, CDR2 SQIVND (reference sequence). V was pared by 3 bases and J by 2 bases, with 7 bases between. This CDR3 region has 13 residues. The CDR3 reads CASSIAENTEAFF. CDR3 bases: TGTGCCAGTAGTATCGCAGAAAACACTGAAGCTTTCTTT.

This clone was seen a handful of times. The CDR3 bases are TGTGCCAGCAGTTTGCGTAGCAATAGCAATCAGCCCCAGCATTTT. This encodes CASSLRSNSNQPQHF. The J gene is TRBJ1-5, the V gene TRBV27, with unresolved D. V shed 3 bases and J shed 0 bases, with 9 bases lying between them. Germline assignment: CDR1 MNHEY and CDR2 SMNVEV (reference sequence). The CDR3 totals 15 residues.

V gene TRBV5-1 combines with J gene TRBJ2-3; 11 bases line up with TRBD2. J gave up 4 bases and V 4 bases, and 5 bases lay outside the gene matches. Germline CDR1 is SGHRS and CDR2 is YFSETQ. The CDR3 totals 15 residues. DNA of the CDR3: TGCGCCAGCAGCCCACTAGCGGGGGTTGCAGATACGCAGTATTTT. This translates into CASSPLAGVADTQYF.

This clone was found a few times. V gene TRBV5-1 combines with J gene TRBJ2-1; 7 nucleotides line up with TRBD2. This CDR3 is 14 amino acids long. The V and J ends lost 1 base and 8 bases, in that order; junction bases with no gene match: 6. The germline V gene has CDR1 SGHRS and CDR2 YFSETQ. This chain's CDR3 is CASSLTSDWYEQFF. CDR3 coding DNA: TGCGCCAGCAGCTTGACTAGCGATTGGTATGAGCAGTTCTTC.

In this sample, this clone turned up a few times. The chain uses TRBV29-1 and TRBJ2-7; weak D call: TRBD1 (5 bases). V was clipped by 3 bases and J by 5 bases, with 11 bases between them. Germline assignment: CDR1 SQVTM and CDR2 ANQGSEA. CDR3 size: 12 residues. This CDR3 reads CSVDQGWNEQYF. In nucleotides, the CDR3 is TGCAGCGTTGACCAGGGCTGGAACGAGCAGTACTTC.

The chain is built from TRBV4-1 and TRBJ2-5; TRBD2 aligns across 7 bases. The CDR3 is 14 amino acids. The germline gives CDR1 MGHRA, CDR2 YSYEKL. The junction had 6 bases not matched to a gene; V was cut back by 5 bases and J by 3 bases. The CDR3 spells CASSYPGTKETQYF. Written as DNA, the CDR3 is TGCGCCAGCAGCTATCCGGGGACTAAAGAGACCCAGTACTTC.

V and J are TRBV29-1 and TRBJ2-7, with a tentative D call TRBD1 (5 bases). CDR3 size: 11 residues. Trimming removed 5 bases at V and 3 bases at J, with 8 bases between. The germline CDR1 and CDR2 sequences are SQVTM and ANQGSEA. As DNA, the CDR3 is TGCAGCGTTCGACAGAGCTACGAGCAGTACTTC. Translation gives CSVRQSYEQYF.

The sample holds a few counts of this clone. The V gene is TRBV9, the J gene TRBJ2-7; D possibly corresponds to TRBD1 (6 bases). The CDR3 spans 16 residues. V was trimmed by 0 bases and J by 3 bases, leaving 16 bases between them. The germline CDR1 and CDR2 sequences are SGDLS and YYNGEE. CDR3 region: CASSVDDRSTHYEQYF. The CDR3 DNA reads as TGTGCCAGCAGCGTAGATGACAGGTCAACCCACTACGAGCAGTACTTC. The whole variable domain, filled in from reference TRBV9 and TRBJ2-7, reads DSGVTQTPKHLITATGQRVTLRCSPRSGDLSVYWYQQSLDQGLQFLIQYYNGEERAKGNILERFSAQQFPDLHSELNLSSLELGDSALYFCASSVDDRSTHYEQYFGPGTRLTVT.

This clone appeared a few times. In the same sample, other DNA sequences code for this CDR3. The V gene is TRBV5-1, the J gene TRBJ2-3; D is uncertain. The CDR3 covers 13 residues. Looked up from germline, CDR1 is SGHRS and CDR2 is YFSETQ. Trimming removed 0 bases at V and 5 bases at J, with 7 bases between. This CDR3 is CASSLVGGDTQYF. CDR3 DNA sequence: TGCGCCAGCAGCTTGGTCGGCGGAGATACGCAGTATTTT.

The chain is built from TRBV19 and TRBJ1-2; TRBD1 matches 8 bases. V dropped 5 bases and J dropped 11; count of bases not matched to a gene: 7. Germline CDR1 and CDR2: LNHDA and SQIVND (reference sequence). CDR3 length: 12 amino acids. The CDR3 coding sequence is TGTGCCAGTAGTCTCGGGACAGGATCTTACACCTTC. Translated, it gives CASSLGTGSYTF.

This chain connects TRBV10-3 to TRBJ1-1; D is perhaps TRBD1 (5 bases). The CDR3 runs 13 residues. Trimming pared 4 bases from V and 4 bases from J, leaving 10 bases between. Per germline, CDR1 ENHRY and CDR2 SYGVKD. The CDR3: CAISVGVGTEAFF. CDR3 DNA sequence: TGTGCCATCAGTGTAGGGGTGGGCACTGAAGCTTTCTTT.

The chain carries TRBV19 and TRBJ1-1; 7 nucleotides align to TRBD1. CDR1 and CDR2 (germline): LNHDA, SQIVND (reference sequence). V was clipped by 6 bases and J by 3 bases; unmatched bases: 4. CDR3 length: 13 amino acids. CDR3 nucleotides: TGTGCCAGTAGCAGAGACAGGGACACTGAAGCTTTCTTT. Translating it yields CASSRDRDTEAFF.

This clone has a handful of counts. The chain carries TRBV19 and TRBJ1-5; tentative D call: TRBD1 (6 bases). V shed 9 bases and J shed 7 bases, with 25 bases lying between them. CDR1 and CDR2 (germline): LNHDA, SQIVND (reference sequence). The CDR3 covers 16 residues. The CDR3 nucleotides read TGTGCCAGCACCCCCCAGGGGCAGGGAGGGATCCAGCCCCAGCATTTT. As protein: CASTPQGQGGIQPQHF.

Only a few counts were recorded for this clone. This chain uses TRBV30 with TRBJ2-3; D may be TRBD2 (5 bases). The CDR3 is made up of 15 amino acids. Trimming removed 5 bases at V and 4 bases at J, with 19 bases between. Germline V gene sequence: CDR1 GTSNPN, CDR2 SVGIG (reference sequence). As DNA, the CDR3 is TGTGCCTGGGCCCCTGGGGAGATCCTGCCAGATACGCAGTATTTT. Encoded protein: CAWAPGEILPDTQYF.

V and J are TRBV18 and TRBJ2-1; D is undetermined. This CDR3 contains 15 residues. Trimming took off 6 bases at V and 1 base at J, with 13 bases between the two ends. Germline V gene lookup returns CDR1 KGHSH and CDR2 LQKENI. CDR3 bases: TGTGCCAGCTCTTTCATGGCAGGTTCCTACAATGAGCAGTTCTTC. Translating it yields CASSFMAGSYNEQFF.